This T cell receptor (beta chain) was found in a study of lymphopenia after photon versus proton radiotherapy. Study-wide results and limits: Relative stability marked proton patients; photon patients lost diversity and naive cells. After the lymphocyte nadir, photon-treated repertoires showed oligoclonal expansion, especially of CD8+ Temra cells.

The V and J ends lost 6 bases and 0 bases respectively, with 22 bases between them. The CDR3 runs 18 residues. CDR1 is ENHRY, CDR2 SYGVKD, per germline. Notes on this clone: Its target is not known.

Profiling relied on immunoSEQ multiplex PCR, and the TCRdb table lists in-frame clones only, not all of them. The sample lists roughly 15,000 clones, 82% seen once, with 25% to 30% in the top ten. This material consisted of peripheral blood, taken from a patient treated with photon-based radiotherapy. The clonotype originates from a man aged 50 or older with gastric cancer. The chain is built from TRBV10-3 and TRBJ2-3; unclear D gene. CDR3 DNA: TGTGCCATCAGATACGAAGGGTCTGGACGGATGAGCACAGATACGCAGTATTTT. Translating gives CAIRYEGSGRMSTDTQYF.